These 26 T cell receptor beta chains originate from one sample sequenced in a study of cytomegalovirus exposure and HLA in healthy donors. The study ran its PCR with 60 Vbeta and 13 Jbeta primers. Using immunoSEQ multiplex PCR, the repertoire was profiled, and TCRdb retains in-frame clones only, with some absent. The sample yields 120,000 or so clones, 65% to 80% seen once. The sequenced sample consisted of PBMCs. All receptors come from a human donor in good health.

The chain uses TRBV5-5 and TRBJ2-1; 9 bases line up with TRBD2. The length of the CDR3 is 15 residues. The germline gives CDR1 SGHKS, CDR2 YYEKEE (reference sequence). The ends lost 0 bases at V and 2 bases at J; junction bases unmatched: 0. CDR3 amino acids: CASSLVAGAYNEQFF. In DNA, the CDR3 is TGTGCCAGCAGCTTGGTAGCGGGGGCCTACAATGAGCAGTTCTTC. The full variable domain, completed using reference TRBV5-5 and TRBJ2-1, is DAGVTQSPTHLIKTRGQQVTLRCSPISGHKSVSWYQQVLGQGPQFIFQYYEKEERGRGNFPDRFSARQFPNYSSELNVNALLLGDSALYLCASSLVAGAYNEQFFGPGTRLTVL.

V and J are TRBV6-6 and TRBJ2-1; 7 bases are a match to TRBD1. Germline V gene sequence: CDR1 MNHNY, CDR2 SVGAGI (reference sequence). V was pared by 2 bases and J by 10 bases, with 11 bases of the junction left unmatched. This CDR3 has 15 residues. The CDR3 DNA reads as TGTGCCAGCAGTTACGACAGGGAAGGCATAAGCGAGCAGTTCTTC. This gives the protein CASSYDREGISEQFF.

The chain uses TRBV6-6 and TRBJ1-1; 7 bases fit TRBD1. Germline CDR1 reads MNHNY; CDR2 reads SVGAGI (reference sequence). The trim removed 5 bases at V and 7 bases at J, leaving 10 bases unmatched. The CDR3 contains 14 residues. CDR3 residues: CASSKTGDSREAFF. The CDR3 DNA is TGTGCCAGCAGTAAAACAGGGGACAGCCGTGAAGCTTTCTTT.

The rearrangement links TRBV11-2 to TRBJ1-5, with D tentatively TRBD1 (5 bases). This CDR3 contains 14 residues. Germline V gene data show CDR1 as SGHAT and CDR2 as FQNNGV. V dropped 2 bases and J dropped 6 bases, with 11 bases sitting between them. CDR3 coding DNA: TGTGCCAGCAGCTTACAGGGAGCGGGTCAGCCCCAGCATTTT. It yields the protein CASSLQGAGQPQHF.

This clone was seen a few times. The chain has TRBV29-1 and TRBJ1-1, with TRBD1 matching over 8 bases. Germline-derived CDR1 and CDR2 are SQVTM and ANQGSEA. CDR3 length equals 12 residues. The V and J ends lost 6 bases and 1 base, in that order; junction bases with no gene match: 1. CDR3 DNA sequence: TGCAGCGTCGACAGGGGGAACACTGAAGCTTTCTTT. Encoded protein: CSVDRGNTEAFF.

The rearrangement links TRBV6-5 to TRBJ2-5; TRBD1 agrees at 10 bases. Trimming at V came to 0 bases and at J to 5 bases, leaving 3 bases not matched to a gene. There are 15 residues in the CDR3. CDR1 is MNHEY and CDR2 is SVGAGI in the germline V gene. The CDR3 sequence: CASSYSPGQGETQYF. The CDR3 DNA is TGTGCCAGCAGTTACTCACCGGGACAGGGGGAGACCCAGTACTTC.

V and J are TRBV6-5 and TRBJ2-7, with D tentatively TRBD1 (6 bases). The V end lost 7 bases, the J end lost 4 bases, and 8 bases lay between the germline ends. The CDR3 loop spans 11 amino acids. The germline V gene encodes CDR1 MNHEY and CDR2 SVGAGI. The CDR3 region has the DNA TGTGCCAGCACACAGGGTTACGAGCAGTACTTC. Translated, it gives CASTQGYEQYF.

The chain has TRBV6-1 and TRBJ1-2, with D maybe TRBD1 (5 bases). Between the trimmed V and J ends, which lost 0 bases and 5 bases, there was a span of 10 bases. CDR3 length equals 14 residues. From germline, CDR1 is MNHNS and CDR2 SASEGT. The CDR3 is CASSEARGAYGYTF. The CDR3 region has the DNA TGTGCCAGCAGTGAAGCGCGTGGGGCTTATGGCTACACCTTC.

The chain joins TRBV28 to TRBJ2-7, with 14 bases that match TRBD2. CDR1 is MDHEN and CDR2 is SYDVKM in the germline V gene. The CDR3 contains 15 residues. With V trimmed by 5 bases and J by 6 bases, 6 bases remained unmatched. Here the CDR3 DNA reads TGTGCCAGCAGTCTCTGGACTAGCGGGGGGACCGAGCAGTACTTC. It encodes CASSLWTSGGTEQYF.

The rearrangement links TRBV7-8 to TRBJ1-6; D gene unclear. The V end was cut by 2 bases, the J end by 0 bases, with 11 bases between. The CDR3 consists of 17 residues. CDR1 SGHVS and CDR2 FQNEAQ come from the germline V gene. CDR3 DNA: TGTGCCAGCAGCTTACGCGGCGGAAGCTCCTATAATTCACCCCTCCACTTT. As protein: CASSLRGGSSYNSPLHF.

On this clone itself: The junction does not match germline at one end; this may be a read error. The chain employs TRBV7-8 and TRBJ2-7, with a possible D match to TRBD1 (5 bases). The CDR3 is 15 amino acids. The germline V gene has CDR1 SGHVS and CDR2 FQNEAQ. The CDR3 DNA is TGTGCCAGCAGCTTAGGCGTGCAGGGTGTTTACGGGCAGTACTTC. It specifies CASSLGVQGVYGQYF.

The chain carries TRBV11-2 and TRBJ2-1, with 9 bases lining up with TRBD2. The V gene's germline CDR1 is SGHAT and CDR2 FQNNGV. This CDR3 is built from 19 residues. J lost 1 base, V lost 7 bases, and 17 bases had no gene match. Written as DNA, the CDR3 is TGTGCCAGCAACCCAGGCAGGCTAGCGGGGACCCCTTCCTACAATGAGCAGTTCTTC. Encoded protein: CASNPGRLAGTPSYNEQFF. The full variable domain, with the rest looked up from reference TRBV11-2 and TRBJ2-1, is EAGVAQSPRYKIIEKRQSVAFWCNPISGHATLYWYQQILGQGPKLLIQFQNNGVVDDSQLPKDRFSAERLKGVDSTLKIQPAKLEDSAVYLCASNPGRLAGTPSYNEQFFGPGTRLTVL.

Comment on this clone: This same CDR3 is encoded by further DNA sequences in the sample. This sequence joins TRBV27 and TRBJ2-7; TRBD2 might be the D (6 bases). This CDR3 spans 13 amino acids. With 2 bases removed from V and 4 bases from J, the gap between germline ends came to 9 bases. The germline CDR1 and CDR2 sequences are MNHEY and SMNVEV (reference sequence). The CDR3 DNA reads TGTGCCAGCAGTTTAGGCGGAGGGTACGAGCAGTACTTC. This translates into CASSLGGGYEQYF.

J is TRBJ2-2 and V is TRBV4-2, with 12 bases fitting TRBD2. Germline V gene data show CDR1 as LGHNA and CDR2 as YNFKEQ. The CDR3 loop spans 16 amino acids. V lost 3 bases, J lost 3 bases, and 2 bases stayed unmatched. The DNA of the CDR3 is TGTGCCAGCAGCCACAGGACTAGCGGGGACACCGGGGAGCTGTTTTTT. Encoded protein: CASSHRTSGDTGELFF.

The chain couples TRBV5-4 to TRBJ2-1; tentatively, D is TRBD1 (8 bases). CDR1 is SGHNT, CDR2 YYREEE, per germline (reference sequence). The CDR3 spans 12 residues. With 5 bases removed from V and 8 bases from J, the gap between germline ends came to 11 bases. The DNA of the CDR3 is TGTGCCAGCAGACAGGGGGGGGATGAGCAGTTCTTC. Translating it yields CASRQGGDEQFF.

The chain uses TRBV7-6 and TRBJ1-2; D remains unclear. The CDR3 spans 11 residues. Trimming pared 5 bases from V and 5 bases from J, leaving 6 bases between. The V gene's germline CDR1 is SGHVS and CDR2 FNYEAQ. The CDR3 sequence is CASSPLYGYTF. The CDR3 region has the DNA TGTGCCAGCAGCCCACTTTATGGCTACACCTTC.

This clone was picked up one time. V usage is TRBV9 and J usage is TRBJ1-1, with 7 bases aligning to TRBD1. Per the germline V gene, CDR1 is SGDLS and CDR2 is YYNGEE. Unmatched junction bases numbered 10, after V lost 2 bases and J lost 9 bases. The CDR3 spans 14 residues. The CDR3 here is CASSVTDRFVQAFF. The CDR3 DNA sequence: TGTGCCAGCAGCGTGACGGACAGGTTTGTCCAAGCTTTCTTT.

The chain joins TRBV6-4 to TRBJ2-3, with a weak D call TRBD2 (6 bases). With 3 bases removed from V and 4 bases from J, the gap between germline ends came to 11 bases. CDR3 size: 14 residues. Looked up from germline, CDR1 is MRHNA and CDR2 is SNTAGT. This chain's CDR3 is CASSESSDADTQYF. Here the CDR3 DNA reads TGTGCCAGCAGTGAATCTAGCGATGCAGATACGCAGTATTTT.

The chain employs TRBV9 and TRBJ1-2; D remains ambiguous. V shed 0 bases and J shed 6 bases, with 15 bases lying between them. The CDR3 totals 15 residues. CDR1 is SGDLS, CDR2 YYNGEE, per germline. CDR3 region: CASSVEDQAYDGYTF. DNA of the CDR3: TGTGCCAGCAGCGTAGAGGATCAGGCATATGATGGCTACACCTTC. Full variable domain (rest looked up from reference TRBV9 and TRBJ1-2): DSGVTQTPKHLITATGQRVTLRCSPRSGDLSVYWYQQSLDQGLQFLIQYYNGEERAKGNILERFSAQQFPDLHSELNLSSLELGDSALYFCASSVEDQAYDGYTFGSGTRLTVV.

The V gene is TRBV6-6, the J gene TRBJ2-1; D remains ambiguous. CDR1 is MNHNY, CDR2 SVGAGI, per germline (reference sequence). The CDR3 totals 13 residues. The germline V and J ends were trimmed by 7 bases and 8 bases, with 15 bases remaining between them. CDR3 DNA: TGTGCCAGCACCTTAGACCGAGACTATGAGCAGTTCTTC. Amino acid sequence: CASTLDRDYEQFF.

V and J are TRBV7-9 and TRBJ2-1; 10 bases line up with TRBD2. Germline V lookup: CDR1 SEHNR, CDR2 FQNEAQ (reference sequence). V lost 3 bases, J lost 9 bases, and 2 bases stayed unmatched. The CDR3 has 13 residues. CDR3 loop: CASSLGLAPEQFF. CDR3 DNA sequence: TGTGCCAGCAGCTTGGGACTAGCGCCTGAGCAGTTCTTC.

V is TRBV29-1 and J is TRBJ2-7; 9 nucleotides align to TRBD2. V trimming: 1 base; J trimming: 5 bases; junction bases outside the gene matches: 9. Germline V gene data show CDR1 as SQVTM and CDR2 as ANQGSEA. The CDR3 consists of 15 residues. Here the CDR3 reads CSVEVTRGGADEQYF. For the CDR3, the DNA is TGCAGCGTTGAAGTTACTCGCGGGGGGGCTGACGAGCAGTACTTC.

The rearrangement links TRBV7-2 to TRBJ1-4, with D maybe TRBD1 (6 bases). The length of the CDR3 is 15 residues. V lost 4 bases to trimming and J lost 8 bases, with 17 bases between them. The germline V gene encodes CDR1 SGHTA and CDR2 FQGNSA. CDR3 coding DNA: TGTGCCAGCAGCTCCGGGACACAGTCAGCGGAAAAACTGTTTTTT. This sequence encodes CASSSGTQSAEKLFF.

The chain links TRBV2 to TRBJ1-2; D possibly corresponds to TRBD1 (5 bases). CDR3 length equals 14 residues. V was trimmed by 6 bases and J by 5 bases, leaving 16 bases between them. Germline V CDR1 and CDR2: SNHLY, FYNNEI. The CDR3 DNA sequence: TGTGCCAGCAGCTATTTCAGGGTAGAGTATGGCTACACCTTC. The encoded protein is CASSYFRVEYGYTF.

V usage is TRBV7-9 and J usage is TRBJ2-7, with 7 bases lining up with TRBD1. With 5 bases clipped from V and 3 bases from J, the junction kept 13 bases outside the gene matches. The CDR3 runs 16 residues. The germline gives CDR1 SEHNR, CDR2 FQNEAQ (reference sequence). This CDR3 is CASSPRRQGNVYEQYF. DNA for the CDR3: TGTGCCAGCAGCCCAAGGAGACAGGGTAATGTCTACGAGCAGTACTTC.

The chain combines TRBV7-9 with TRBJ2-1, with a possible D match to TRBD2 (6 bases). CDR3 length: 14 residues. Germline loops: CDR1 SEHNR, CDR2 FQNEAQ (reference sequence). Trimming left V 8 bases short and J 3 bases short, with 14 bases between. This chain's CDR3 is CASGAAGYYNEQFF. In DNA, the CDR3 is TGTGCCAGCGGGGCAGCGGGTTACTACAATGAGCAGTTCTTC.